The 15 T cell receptor beta chains below all came from one sample that was sequenced in a study of blood T cell repertoires in COVID-19. Here immunoSEQ multiplex PCR was the method, and the copy in TCRdb shows in-frame clones only, minus some. This sample has more than 350,000 clones, with about 88% found just once. Sequences were obtained from PBMCs or T cells enriched from blood (not recorded which). Receptor source: a woman under 30 who had been exposed to COVID-19.

The genes are TRBV6-4 and TRBJ2-7; D not certain. V lost 6 bases, J lost 6 bases, and 15 bases lay in between. The CDR3 consists of 13 residues. Germline V CDR1 and CDR2: MRHNA, SNTAGT. The CDR3 loop is CASSQTPTSEQYF. The CDR3, as DNA: TGTGCCAGCAGCCAGACACCGACCTCCGAGCAGTACTTC.

The rearrangement joins TRBV2 to TRBJ2-1; D is ambiguous. Germline CDR1 and CDR2: SNHLY and FYNNEI. CDR3 length equals 13 residues. V was cut by 6 bases and J by 10 bases, with 16 bases left in between. CDR3 in DNA: TGTGCCAGCAGAGTAGAACAGCTGAGCGAGCAGTTCTTC. It encodes CASRVEQLSEQFF.

This clone has more than one count but fewer than ten. The V gene is TRBV5-1, the J gene TRBJ1-4; D is undetermined. V was shortened by 4 bases and J by 0 bases, with 13 bases between the two germline ends. The CDR3 is 16 amino acids. Germline values: CDR1 SGHRS, CDR2 YFSETQ. The CDR3 DNA reads TGCGCCAGCAGCCAATTGGCGGGTCCAACTAATGAAAAACTGTTTTTT. It translates to CASSQLAGPTNEKLFF.

The rearrangement uses TRBV6-5 and TRBJ2-3; 12 positions match TRBD1. Germline trimming cut 2 bases from V and 5 bases from J; bases unmatched to any gene: 2. CDR1 is MNHEY, CDR2 SVGAGI, per germline. This CDR3 contains 15 residues. CDR3 coding DNA: TGTGCCAGCAGTTACGGGACAGGGGGCCAAGATACGCAGTATTTT. This gives the protein CASSYGTGGQDTQYF.

This clone has just one count. The chain is built from TRBV10-3 and TRBJ2-3, with D possibly matching TRBD2 (6 bases). This CDR3 spans 17 amino acids. CDR1 is ENHRY, CDR2 SYGVKD, per germline. This CDR3 reads CGNEEEFPGLNTDTQYF. CDR3 bases: TGTGGGAATGAGGAGGAGTTCCCGGGACTTAACACAGATACGCAGTATTTT.

V gene TRBV28 combines with J gene TRBJ1-1, with unresolved D. Germline assignment: CDR1 MDHEN and CDR2 SYDVKM. V was cut by 1 base and J by 4 bases, with 16 bases left in between. The CDR3 totals 16 residues. CDR3 in DNA: TGTGCCAGCAGTTTATTCCCTGATAGTTCGGGCACTGAAGCTTTCTTT. Translating gives CASSLFPDSSGTEAFF.

The chain couples TRBV28 to TRBJ1-2; TRBD1 aligns across 12 bases. V trimming: 2 bases; J trimming: 4 bases; junction bases outside the gene matches: 11. Germline CDR1 reads MDHEN; CDR2 reads SYDVKM. This CDR3 is 18 amino acids long. The DNA of the CDR3 is TGTGCCAGCAGTTTAGTTGGGACAGGGGGCGGAAGAGTCTATGGCTACACCTTC. Translating gives CASSLVGTGGGRVYGYTF.

This clone occurred a few times. V gene TRBV7-2 combines with J gene TRBJ2-7; 12 bases are shared with TRBD2. The length of the CDR3 is 15 residues. Germline V lookup: CDR1 SGHTA, CDR2 FQGNSA. V was clipped by 1 base and J by 6 bases; unmatched bases: 4. CDR3 DNA: TGTGCCAGCAGCTTAGGGCGACTAGCGGGAGTCGAGCAGTACTTC. Protein sequence: CASSLGRLAGVEQYF.

The chain employs TRBV18 and TRBJ1-2, with 9 bases identical to TRBD1. Germline V gene lookup returns CDR1 KGHSH and CDR2 LQKENI. V was clipped by 0 bases and J by 2 bases; unmatched bases: 7. This CDR3 has 17 amino acids. CDR3 protein: CASSPPGVTGGNYGYTF. Written as DNA, the CDR3 is TGTGCCAGCTCACCACCGGGAGTAACAGGGGGCAACTATGGCTACACCTTC.

The genes are TRBV30 and TRBJ1-3; a possible D gene is TRBD1 (6 bases). Trimming took 5 bases from V and 0 from J, leaving 11 bases between them. The CDR3 spans 14 residues. From germline, CDR1 is GTSNPN and CDR2 SVGIG (reference sequence). The CDR3 sequence: CAWSTGSSGNTIYF. CDR3 bases: TGTGCCTGGTCTACAGGGTCCTCTGGAAACACCATATATTTT.

V gene TRBV12-3 or TRBV12-4 combines with J gene TRBJ2-1, with D tentatively TRBD2 (5 bases). The CDR3 is made up of 13 amino acids. Trimming pared 11 bases from V and 7 bases from J, leaving 18 bases between. The DNA for the CDR3 is TGTGCCGACGGGGTTTCCAACGGAAATGAGCAGTTCTTC. Protein: CADGVSNGNEQFF.

V usage is TRBV6-1 and J usage is TRBJ1-1; D perhaps matches TRBD1 (6 bases). V shed 1 base and J shed 1 base, with 13 bases lying between them. CDR3 length: 16 residues. Germline assignment: CDR1 MNHNS and CDR2 SASEGT. This CDR3 is CASSEVPGGANTEAFF. The CDR3 DNA sequence: TGTGCCAGCAGTGAAGTTCCGGGGGGGGCGAACACTGAAGCTTTCTTT.

This rearrangement joins TRBV6-2 or TRBV6-3 to TRBJ1-1; the D gene is possibly TRBD1 (5 bases). Germline V gene data show CDR1 as MNHEY and CDR2 as SVGEGT. V lost 5 bases, J lost 5 bases, and 12 bases lay in between. The CDR3 has 13 amino acids. DNA of the CDR3: TGTGCCAGCAGTATCGGGGGACGGACTGAAGCTTTCTTT. It specifies CASSIGGRTEAFF.

The V call is TRBV9, the J call TRBJ2-7; TRBD2 aligns across 7 bases. This CDR3 comprises 13 residues. Germline assignment: CDR1 SGDLS and CDR2 YYNGEE. V gave up 0 bases and J gave up 6 bases; unmatched junction bases: 3. CDR3 DNA: TGTGCCAGCAGCGTAGAGTGGGGGGGCGAGCAGTACTTC. It specifies CASSVEWGGEQYF.

V gene TRBV7-9 combines with J gene TRBJ2-2; D is perhaps TRBD2 (6 bases). Deletions cut 1 base from V and 3 bases from J, with 9 bases between. Germline CDR1 reads SEHNR; CDR2 reads FQNEAQ (reference sequence). This CDR3 is built from 15 residues. CDR3 in DNA: TGTGCCAGCAGCTTAGTGGGACTCGACACCGGGGAGCTGTTTTTT. This gives the protein CASSLVGLDTGELFF.